The rows below give T cell receptor beta chains drawn from one sample of a study of cytomegalovirus exposure and HLA in healthy donors. The protocol was immunoSEQ multiplex PCR, while the TCRdb copy is restricted to in-frame clones and leaves out a portion. The table lists approximately 120,000 clones, approximately 80% of them singletons. Specimen: PBMCs. The receptors were sampled from a woman aged 40 to 50 in good health and CMV-seropositive. The CDR3 runs from the conserved cysteine through the conserved F or W. D genes are given only for firm matches. The listing skips clone size in some rows; elsewhere it reads once, few, many or a size class.

CDR3: CATSRDPGSSYEQYF
DNA: TGTGCCACCAGCAGAGACCCCGGGAGCTCCTACGAGCAGTACTTC
D: NA
V: TRBV15
J: TRBJ2-7
size: NA

CDR3: CSAGGTSGRSDTQYF
DNA: TGCAGCGCCGGCGGGACTAGCGGGAGGTCGGATACGCAGTATTTT
D: TRBD2
V: TRBV29-1
J: TRBJ2-3
size: NA

CDR3: CASSGPRSGERLSNQPQHF
DNA: TGTGCCAGCAGTGGACCCCGGTCAGGGGAGAGATTGAGCAATCAGCCCCAGCATTTT
D: NA
V: TRBV6-1
J: TRBJ1-5
size: few

CDR3: CASRSGGQRYGYTF
DNA: TGTGCCAGCAGGAGCGGCGGGCAGCGCTATGGCTACACCTTC
D: NA
V: TRBV28
J: TRBJ1-2
size: NA

CDR3: CASSPRTDRASPPFF
DNA: TGTGCCAGCTCACCACGAACGGACAGGGCCTCTCCCCCTTTTTTT
D: TRBD1
V: TRBV18
J: TRBJ2-3
size: NA

CDR3: CASSLGLQGVTKNIQYF
DNA: TGTGCCAGCAGCTTAGGTCTCCAGGGTGTCACCAAAAACATTCAGTACTTC
D: NA
V: TRBV7-9
J: TRBJ2-4
size: NA

CDR3: CASINIRGGELFF
DNA: TGTGCCAGCATTAATATTAGGGGCGGGGAGCTGTTTTTT
D: NA
V: TRBV28
J: TRBJ2-2
size: NA

CDR3: CASSLGQISYEQYF
DNA: TGTGCCAGCAGCTTGGGCCAGATCAGCTACGAGCAGTACTTC
D: NA
V: TRBV5-5
J: TRBJ2-7
size: once

CDR3: CASSYTGYYGYTF
DNA: TGTGCCAGCAGTTACACAGGGTACTATGGCTACACCTTC
D: NA
V: TRBV28
J: TRBJ1-2
size: once

CDR3: CASSYSPGEGLGYTF
DNA: TGTGCCAGCAGTTACTCCCCAGGGGAAGGGCTTGGCTACACCTTC
D: NA
V: TRBV6-6
J: TRBJ1-2
size: few

CDR3: CASRRGTGELFF
DNA: TGCGCCAGCAGAAGGGGCACCGGGGAGCTGTTTTTT
D: NA
V: TRBV5-1
J: TRBJ2-2
size: NA

CDR3: CASSPSRNEQFF
DNA: TGCGCCAGCAGCCCGTCCCGTAATGAGCAGTTCTTC
D: NA
V: TRBV5-1
J: TRBJ2-1
size: NA

CDR3: CAISTGGGTEAFF
DNA: TGTGCCATCAGTACGGGTGGTGGGACTGAAGCTTTCTTT
D: NA
V: TRBV10-3
J: TRBJ1-1
size: NA

CDR3: CASRERREFEAFF
DNA: TGCGCCAGCAGAGAGAGGAGGGAGTTCGAAGCTTTCTTT
D: NA
V: TRBV5-1
J: TRBJ1-1
size: few

CDR3: CASSLRSGTGNTEAFF
DNA: TGTGCCAGCAGCTTAAGGTCCGGGACAGGGAACACTGAAGCTTTCTTT
D: TRBD1
V: TRBV7-8
J: TRBJ1-1
size: once

CDR3: CSTGLAGGHEQFF
DNA: TGCAGCACTGGACTAGCGGGAGGTCATGAGCAGTTCTTC
D: TRBD2
V: TRBV29-1
J: TRBJ2-1
size: few

CDR3: CASSPRDRGNTGELFF
DNA: TGTGCCAGCTCACCACGGGACAGGGGGAACACCGGGGAGCTGTTTTTT
D: TRBD1
V: TRBV18
J: TRBJ2-2
size: NA

CDR3: CASSASRTSQPQHF
DNA: TGTGCCAGCAGCGCCAGTCGGACAAGTCAGCCCCAGCATTTT
D: NA
V: TRBV7-8
J: TRBJ1-5
size: NA